The 26 T cell receptor beta chains below come from one sample, sequenced in a study of stem cell transplantation in POMP-related autoinflammatory disease. The method was immunoSEQ multiplex PCR; TCRdb's version includes in-frame clones alone and lacks a portion of them. The top ten clones hold approximately 0.72% of a sample with over 30,000 clones, almost 90% of them seen once. The sequenced sample was CD4+ T cells from PBMCs, obtained before stem cell transplantation. The receptor source for this set is a human donor with POMP-related autoinflammation and immune dysregulation (PRAID).

The table lists this clone with a count of one. The gene calls are TRBV7-3 and TRBJ1-1, with D unresolved. The CDR3 covers 13 residues. The germline V and J ends were trimmed by 0 bases and 7 bases, with 9 bases remaining between them. Germline V CDR1 and CDR2: SGHTA, FQGTGA. CDR3 amino acids: CASSLTGADEAFF. The CDR3 coding sequence is TGTGCCAGCAGCTTAACAGGAGCGGATGAAGCTTTCTTT. Using reference TRBV7-3 and TRBJ1-1 for the parts outside the CDR3, the full variable domain is GAGVSQTPSNKVTEKGKYVELRCDPISGHTALYWYRQSLGQGPEFLIYFQGTGAADDSGLPNDRFFAVRPEGSVSTLKIQRTERGDSAVYLCASSLTGADEAFFGQGTRLTVV.

The chain carries TRBV6-5 and TRBJ1-6; a weak D match, TRBD1 (5 bases). V was trimmed by 2 bases and J by 2 bases, leaving 7 bases between them. Germline V gene data show CDR1 as MNHEY and CDR2 as SVGAGI. This CDR3 has 15 amino acids. The CDR3 sequence: CASSYEDTYNSPLHF. The DNA of the CDR3 is TGTGCCAGCAGTTACGAGGACACCTATAATTCACCCCTCCACTTT.

The gene calls are TRBV5-6 and TRBJ2-3; tentatively, D is TRBD1 or TRBD2 (5 bases each). This CDR3 has 14 residues. Germline-derived CDR1 and CDR2 are SGHDT and YYEEEE. V dropped 4 bases and J dropped 1 base, with 10 bases sitting between them. In nucleotides, the CDR3 is TGTGCCAGCAGCCTCGGGGCTGGCACAGATACGCAGTATTTT. Translation: CASSLGAGTDTQYF.

The rearrangement uses TRBV2 and TRBJ1-5; weak D call: TRBD1 (5 bases). CDR3 length equals 14 residues. Germline V gene data show CDR1 as SNHLY and CDR2 as FYNNEI. V lost 2 bases to trimming and J lost 5 bases, with 10 bases between them. The chain's CDR3 is CASSEQGLHQPQHF. As DNA, the CDR3 is TGTGCCAGCAGTGAACAGGGTTTGCATCAGCCCCAGCATTTT.

The chain is built from TRBV27 and TRBJ2-3; D unclear. V lost 5 bases and J lost 2, with 14 bases in between. The germline V gene has CDR1 MNHEY and CDR2 SMNVEV (reference sequence). The CDR3 extends over 15 amino acids. The CDR3 region is CASSGFVSYTDTQYF. In DNA, the CDR3 is TGTGCCAGCAGTGGGTTCGTGAGCTACACAGATACGCAGTATTTT.

V and J are TRBV7-2 and TRBJ2-5; a weak D match, TRBD2 (5 bases). Germline lookup yields CDR1 SGHTA and CDR2 FQGNSA. Trimming pared 1 base from V and 1 base from J, leaving 13 bases between. This CDR3 spans 16 amino acids. Here the CDR3 reads CASSLVPGSFQETQYF. DNA for the CDR3: TGTGCCAGCAGCTTAGTGCCGGGGTCCTTCCAAGAGACCCAGTACTTC.

V gene TRBV4-1 combines with J gene TRBJ1-1; D is possibly TRBD1 (5 bases). CDR1 and CDR2 from the germline V gene are MGHRA and YSYEKL. Trimming took off 6 bases at V and 0 bases at J, with 20 bases between the two ends. The CDR3 consists of 17 residues. DNA of the CDR3: TGCGCCAGCAGGGTGCCGGGGGGTCCCGGTTTGAACACTGAAGCTTTCTTT. Its protein product is CASRVPGGPGLNTEAFF.

This chain joins TRBV5-4 and TRBJ2-7; TRBD1 matches at 9 bases. CDR1 is SGHNT and CDR2 is YYREEE in the germline V gene (reference sequence). The junction had 8 bases not matched to a gene; V was cut back by 3 bases and J by 4 bases. The CDR3 totals 15 residues. The CDR3 loop is CASSSPGTGRYEQYF. CDR3 in DNA: TGTGCCAGCAGCTCGCCCGGGACAGGGCGTTACGAGCAGTACTTC.

The V gene is TRBV7-2, the J gene TRBJ1-2; perhaps TRBD1 as D (5 bases). CDR3 size: 16 residues. The V gene lost 1 base and the J gene lost 2 bases, with 14 bases spanning the gap. Germline CDR1 SGHTA, CDR2 FQGNSA. CDR3 protein: CASSLVGGRENYGYTF. The CDR3 bases are TGTGCCAGCAGCTTAGTTGGCGGCAGGGAAAACTATGGCTACACCTTC.

Written as DNA, the CDR3 is TGCGCCAGCAGCTTGGTTGGCTACAATGAGCAGTTCTTC. Its translation: CASSLVGYNEQFF. This chain joins TRBV5-1 and TRBJ2-1; D not certain. The CDR3 is made up of 13 amino acids. Germline CDR1 SGHRS, CDR2 YFSETQ. The germline V and J ends were trimmed by 0 bases and 3 bases, with 4 bases remaining between them.

The chain combines TRBV7-9 with TRBJ1-3; weak D call: TRBD1 (5 bases). Looked up from germline, CDR1 is SEHNR and CDR2 is FQNEAQ (reference sequence). The CDR3 runs 15 residues. Trimming removed 6 bases at V and 0 bases at J, with 12 bases between. In DNA form, the CDR3 reads TGTGCCAGCAGGGCTGGGGCGTTCTCTGGAAACACCATATATTTT. This translates into CASRAGAFSGNTIYF.

The chain links TRBV10-1 to TRBJ2-3; 7 bases match TRBD2. The CDR3 totals 17 residues. The germline gives CDR1 WNHNN, CDR2 SYGVQD (reference sequence). The V gene end was trimmed by 4 bases and the J gene end by 5 bases; junction bases not matched to a gene: 15. DNA of the CDR3: TGCGCCAGCAGTGTGACGCCAAGCGGGGACCGGGGAGATACGCAGTATTTT. This translates into CASSVTPSGDRGDTQYF.

This clone was detected only a few times. The chain is built from TRBV7-2 and TRBJ1-6, with D uncertain. Deletions cut 5 bases from V and 7 bases from J, with 9 bases between. The CDR3 is made up of 13 amino acids. Germline CDR1 reads SGHTA; CDR2 reads FQGNSA. This CDR3 is CASSLWRNSPLHF. The CDR3 DNA reads as TGTGCCAGCAGCCTGTGGCGGAATTCACCCCTCCACTTT.

The chain combines TRBV11-2 with TRBJ2-6; D is ambiguous. Looked up from germline, CDR1 is SGHAT and CDR2 is FQNNGV. This CDR3 is built from 16 residues. V shed 3 bases and J shed 2 bases, with 11 bases lying between them. This chain's CDR3 is CASSFRVVAGANVLTF. The DNA for the CDR3 is TGTGCCAGCAGCTTCCGGGTAGTGGCTGGGGCCAACGTCCTGACTTTC.

The chain recombines TRBV19 with TRBJ1-1, with a possible D match to TRBD1 (5 bases). The CDR3 is 15 residues long. V dropped 3 bases and J dropped 1 base, with 12 bases sitting between them. The germline V gene has CDR1 LNHDA and CDR2 SQIVND (reference sequence). As DNA, the CDR3 is TGTGCCAGTAGTATTCAACATACAGGGAACACTGAAGCTTTCTTT. It encodes CASSIQHTGNTEAFF.

The V call is TRBV6-6, the J call TRBJ2-2; D not certain. Germline V gene lookup returns CDR1 MNHNY and CDR2 SVGAGI (reference sequence). Between the trimmed V and J ends, which lost 8 bases and 4 bases, there was a span of 11 bases. This CDR3 is built from 13 residues. In DNA, the CDR3 is TGTGCCAGCCATCCTAGACTCACCGGGGAGCTGTTTTTT. Residues: CASHPRLTGELFF.

The DNA for the CDR3 is TGTGCCAGCAGTGGCAGCGGGGGGGCCCAGTTCTTC. This codes for CASSGSGGAQFF. V gene TRBV6-4 combines with J gene TRBJ2-1; 10 positions match TRBD2. CDR3 length: 12 residues. Trimming removed 4 bases from V and 13 bases from J; junction bases left unmatched: 4. Per germline, CDR1 MRHNA and CDR2 SNTAGT.

V usage is TRBV9 and J usage is TRBJ2-3, with D perhaps being TRBD1 or TRBD2 (5 bases each). The ends were cut back, 4 bases at V and 6 bases at J, with 12 bases in the middle. The germline CDR1 and CDR2 sequences are SGDLS and YYNGEE. The CDR3 length is 13 residues. CDR3 sequence reads: CASSQRGADTQYF. The DNA of the CDR3 is TGTGCCAGCAGCCAGAGGGGTGCGGATACGCAGTATTTT.

The chain employs TRBV7-9 and TRBJ2-5; no definite D call. The germline CDR1 and CDR2 sequences are SEHNR and FQNEAQ (reference sequence). The CDR3 contains 14 residues. V dropped 1 base and J dropped 1 base, with 7 bases sitting between them. The CDR3 protein is CASSLESIQETQYF. The CDR3 DNA sequence: TGTGCCAGCAGCTTAGAGAGCATCCAAGAGACCCAGTACTTC.

This clone was seen a single time. V is TRBV5-1 and J is TRBJ2-1; 14 positions agree with TRBD2. Germline V gene lookup returns CDR1 SGHRS and CDR2 YFSETQ. This CDR3 spans 19 amino acids. The trim removed 3 bases at V and 2 bases at J, leaving 10 bases unmatched. The CDR3 DNA sequence: TGCGCCAGCAGCTCGGGACTAGCGGGGGCCTCGAACACCTACAATGAGCAGTTCTTC. Its protein is CASSSGLAGASNTYNEQFF.

This sequence joins TRBV2 and TRBJ2-7; unclear D gene. The CDR3 is 15 amino acids. Germline V gene data show CDR1 as SNHLY and CDR2 as FYNNEI. V was cut by 1 base and J by 2 bases, with 12 bases left in between. CDR3 in DNA: TGTGCCAGCAGTGAAGGTCTCGTACGGGCCTACGAGCAGTACTTC. Protein: CASSEGLVRAYEQYF.

The rearrangement uses TRBV28 and TRBJ1-1; unclear D gene. V lost 3 bases to trimming and J lost 7 bases, with 12 bases between them. The CDR3 contains 13 residues. The germline V gene encodes CDR1 MDHEN and CDR2 SYDVKM. The CDR3 protein is CASSLAGKDEAFF. CDR3 in DNA: TGTGCCAGCAGTTTGGCGGGTAAAGATGAAGCTTTCTTT.

Only one count was recorded for this clone. The rearrangement uses TRBV28 and TRBJ2-3; 9 nucleotides agree with TRBD2. The V gene end was trimmed by 6 bases and the J gene end by 1 base; junction bases not matched to a gene: 2. The CDR3 is 14 residues long. Germline assignment: CDR1 MDHEN and CDR2 SYDVKM. CDR3: CASSRTSGTDTQYF. CDR3 nucleotide sequence: TGTGCCAGCAGCAGGACTAGCGGCACAGATACGCAGTATTTT.

Only one count was recorded for this clone. The rearrangement joins TRBV5-5 to TRBJ1-2, with TRBD1 identical over 8 bases. The CDR3 length is 14 residues. Germline CDR1 is SGHKS and CDR2 is YYEKEE (reference sequence). V lost 9 bases and J lost 7; bases outside the gene matches: 14. The CDR3 sequence: CATSLLTGGGGYTF. DNA for the CDR3: TGTGCCACCAGTTTACTTACAGGGGGTGGTGGCTACACCTTC.

This clone was seen once. The chain carries TRBV12-5 and TRBJ1-1; possible D gene TRBD1, 6 bases. Germline values: CDR1 LGHNT, CDR2 FRNRAP. V lost 7 bases, J lost 0 bases, and 15 bases lay in between. The CDR3 extends over 15 amino acids. The CDR3 here is CASALRDTVNTEAFF. The CDR3, as DNA: TGTGCTAGTGCCCTAAGGGACACCGTGAACACTGAAGCTTTCTTT. The full variable domain, rest sourced from reference TRBV12-5 and TRBJ1-1, is DARVTQTPRHKVTEMGQEVTMRCQPILGHNTVFWYRQTMMQGLELLAYFRNRAPLDDSGMPKDRFSAEMPDATLATLKIQPSEPRDSAVYFCASALRDTVNTEAFFGQGTRLTVV.

The rearrangement links TRBV28 to TRBJ1-4; D is ambiguous. Germline loops: CDR1 MDHEN, CDR2 SYDVKM. The CDR3 has 15 amino acids. V lost 5 bases and J 4 bases, leaving 14 bases between the germline ends. The CDR3 spells CASSPPGRINEKLFF. Written as DNA, the CDR3 is TGTGCCAGCAGTCCCCCAGGACGAATTAATGAAAAACTGTTTTTT. The complete variable domain, with remaining parts taken from reference TRBV28 and TRBJ1-4, reads DVKVTQSSRYLVKRTGEKVFLECVQDMDHENMFWYRQDPGLGLRLIYFSYDVKMKEKGDIPEGYSVSREKKERFSLILESASTNQTSMYLCASSPPGRINEKLFFGSGTQLSVL.